This T cell receptor (beta chain) is from a study of identical twins (dated by TCRdb to 2016 to 2018). Study-wide context: TCR alpha and beta repertoires from monozygotic twins, unrelated adults of various ages and cord blood were deep-sequenced to test whether fetal clonotypes persist. To rule out contamination, replicate twin experiments were performed at different times with different library preparation protocols. What the authors observed across the whole study: Excess twin sharing in beta out-of-frame sequences was weaker because fewer shared sequences lowered the signal-to-noise ratio. Fewer insertions were carried by abundant cord blood beta clonotypes, a similar but weaker trend appeared in young adult naive repertoires, and no such trend appeared in memory repertoires. Zero-insertion analyses could be partly confounded by invariant T cells such as MAIT and iNKT, though diverse VJ usage argued against such confounding for most clonotypes. Recombination models systematically underestimated out-of-frame TCR alpha sharing in monozygotic twins but agreed with sharing between unrelated individuals. Compared with coincidental sharing between unrelated individuals, an excess of low generation-probability sequences was observed among out-of-frame TCR alpha sequences shared between twins. Because the same donors could not be followed over many years, the conclusions depended on cross-sectional statistical analysis.

Preparation of the library involved 5' RACE. The sequencer was an Illumina HiSeq 2000. A universal primer binding site was added through template switching, and the final cDNA carried a unique molecular identifier so that TCR cDNA molecules could be counted accurately. Specific primers in the conserved constant-segment region were used to synthesize first-strand cDNA for the TCR alpha and beta chains. To control for contamination, each cDNA library was double barcoded with a SMART-Mk sample barcode plus Illumina barcodes. TruSeq adapter sequences, together with Illumina sample barcodes, were added in two successive PCR steps. The Illumina HiSeq platform was used with custom primers to sequence TCR alpha and beta cDNA libraries. In the original analysis: MiGEC processed the raw reads to extract unique molecular identifiers, while MiXCR was used to determine the CDR3 positions. Recombination models were inferred per individual with the repgenHMM and IGoR tools using an EM algorithm. The tcR package in R was used for shared clonotype analysis, with sharing normalized by the product of cloneset sizes. Out-of-frame nonproductive sequences were analyzed to study raw recombination free of thymic and clonal selection effects. In-frame beta chains were kept once TCRdb had trimmed the public reads at Q25 with fastp and called clones with MiXCR. Each record represents a unique CDR3 protein, reported with the most common genes and DNA among its rows. TCRdb, rather than the study authors, made the V and J calls. The sample yields under 500,000 distinct CDR3 sequences; approximately 15% were counted once. The ten largest clones represent approximately 0.98% of the sample.

Germline trimming: 8 bases from V, 0 bases from J; junction bases outside gene matches: 8. As encoded in the germline V gene, CDR1 is MNHNS while CDR2 is SASEGT. The CDR3 sequence holds 16 residues, the cysteine and phenylalanine included. Of all the DNA, just the CDR3 is kept, 48 bases in frame from base 1. Notes on this clonotype: Its antigen is currently not known. It has no much larger one-base neighbor in the sample; base qualities were not kept.

Every donor was a healthy Caucasian. The twin cohort consisted of three pairs of female monozygotic twins, all aged roughly 18 to 29 years. CD4+ and CD8+ T cell populations were isolated with positive isolation kits from Invitrogen. These data were likewise used in another study, on yellow fever vaccine responses in identical twins. The second study's authors report: According to the authors, the vaccine-induced T cell response in identical twins seemed to be partly convergent and partly specific to each individual. In identical twins, the study followed T cell clones that responded to the vaccine with precision.

The chain is made from TRBV6-1 and TRBJ2-1; 9 of the junction bases match TRBD2. The receptor was derived from a woman aged 18-30 years in good health. Sequencing used CD4+ T cells sorted from blood. The CDR3 protein is CASEPSGASSYNEQFF. The DNA sequence is as follows: TGTGCCAGCGAACCTAGCGGGGCGAGCTCCTACAATGAGCAGTTCTTC.